These 17 T cell receptor beta chains share one sample of origin, sequenced in a study of cytomegalovirus exposure and HLA in healthy donors. PCR primers comprised 60 Vbeta and 13 Jbeta primers. Profiled with immunoSEQ multiplex PCR; TCRdb holds only in-frame clones, not every one. Of roughly 100,000 clones listed, 81% are singletons. Sequencing was done on a sample of PBMCs. These receptor sequences come from a man aged 35 to 55 in good health and CMV-seropositive.

This clone is a singleton in its sample. This CDR3 is CASRGTGRYTEAFF. DNA of the CDR3: TGTGCCAGTAGGGGGACAGGGAGGTACACTGAAGCTTTCTTT. The V gene is TRBV19, the J gene TRBJ1-1, with 9 bases matching TRBD1. CDR3 size: 14 residues. Germline V lookup: CDR1 LNHDA, CDR2 SQIVND (reference sequence). V lost 6 bases to trimming and J lost 3 bases; unmatched junction nucleotides: 5. The complete variable domain, with remaining parts taken from reference TRBV19 and TRBJ1-1, reads DGGITQSPKYLFRKEGQNVTLSCEQNLNHDAMYWYRQDPGQGLRLIYYSQIVNDFQKGDIAEGYSVSREKKESFPLTVTSAQKNPTAFYLCASRGTGRYTEAFFGQGTRLTVV.

There are a few counts of this clone. The chain has TRBV5-1 and TRBJ1-1; a weak D match, TRBD1 (6 bases). The ends were cut back, 6 bases at V and 3 bases at J, with 12 bases in the middle. CDR3 size: 13 residues. Germline lookup yields CDR1 SGHRS and CDR2 YFSETQ. The CDR3 nucleotides are TGCGCCAGCAACGAACAGGGAGACACTGAAGCTTTCTTT. This encodes CASNEQGDTEAFF.

This sequence joins TRBV19 and TRBJ2-1; tentative D call: TRBD2 (6 bases). CDR3 size: 19 residues. Germline CDR1 reads LNHDA; CDR2 reads SQIVND (reference sequence). V was clipped by 5 bases and J by 0 bases, with 23 bases between them. CDR3 bases: TGTGCCAGTAGTGTGAGGCGGGACGGGATTAAGAGCTCCTACAATGAGCAGTTCTTC. It specifies CASSVRRDGIKSSYNEQFF. Looking up the rest from reference TRBV19 and TRBJ2-1 gives the full variable domain: DGGITQSPKYLFRKEGQNVTLSCEQNLNHDAMYWYRQDPGQGLRLIYYSQIVNDFQKGDIAEGYSVSREKKESFPLTVTSAQKNPTAFYLCASSVRRDGIKSSYNEQFFGPGTRLTVL.

This chain uses TRBV19 with TRBJ2-7; 8 bases line up with TRBD2. Looked up from germline, CDR1 is LNHDA and CDR2 is SQIVND (reference sequence). This CDR3 has 14 amino acids. J lost 6 bases, V lost 5 bases, and 9 bases had no gene match. The CDR3 region is CASSWGSGAAEQYF. CDR3 nucleotides: TGTGCCAGTAGTTGGGGTAGCGGGGCGGCCGAGCAGTACTTC.

This chain joins TRBV11-1 and TRBJ1-1; TRBD1 might be the D (6 bases). V shed 0 bases and J shed 6 bases, with 8 bases lying between them. The CDR3 has 13 residues. The germline V gene encodes CDR1 SGHAT and CDR2 FQDESV (reference sequence). The DNA for the CDR3 is TGTGCCAGCAGCTTAGCGAGGACAGCTGAAGCTTTCTTT. As protein: CASSLARTAEAFF.

Details on this clone: Germline is not matched at one junction end, which may reflect a read error. The gene calls are TRBV7-7 and TRBJ2-2, with 9 nucleotides matching TRBD2. The CDR3 has 16 amino acids. The germline V gene has CDR1 SSHAT and CDR2 FNYEAQ (reference sequence). The CDR3 here is CASSLGEREEHRGAVF. CDR3 DNA sequence: TGTGCCAGCAGCTTAGGCGAGCGGGAGGAACACCGGGGAGCTGTTTTT. The whole variable domain, remainder taken from reference TRBV7-7 and TRBJ2-2, is GAGVSQSPRYKVTKRGQDVTLRCDPISSHATLYWYQQALGQGPEFLTYFNYEAQPDKSGLPSDRFSAERPEGSISTLTIQRTEQRDSAMYRCASSLGEREEHRGAVFGEGSRLTVL.

The V and J genes are TRBV5-4 and TRBJ2-1; tentative D call: TRBD1 (5 bases). The CDR3 totals 15 residues. Trimming pared 0 bases from V and 8 bases from J, leaving 15 bases between. CDR1 SGHNT and CDR2 YYREEE come from the germline V gene (reference sequence). CDR3 protein: CASSLVGRVGHEQFF. The DNA of the CDR3 is TGTGCCAGCAGCTTGGTGGGCAGGGTAGGCCATGAGCAGTTCTTC.

CDR3 in amino acids: CASSLPGQGYTEAFF. Written as DNA, the CDR3 is TGCGCCAGCAGTTTACCGGGACAGGGGTACACTGAAGCTTTCTTT. The chain recombines TRBV5-1 with TRBJ1-1, with TRBD1 identical over 10 bases. The V segment lost 5 bases and the J segment 3 bases; nucleotides outside the gene matches: 7. The germline V gene encodes CDR1 SGHRS and CDR2 YFSETQ. The CDR3 extends over 15 amino acids.

This clone turned up a few times. This rearrangement joins TRBV27 to TRBJ2-7, with TRBD2 matching over 11 bases. V was pared by 6 bases and J by 2 bases, with 6 bases of the junction left unmatched. The CDR3 runs 15 residues. Germline-derived CDR1 and CDR2 are MNHEY and SMNVEV (reference sequence). The CDR3 DNA is TGTGCCAGCAGCAATCTAGCGGGAGGACCCTACGAGCAGTACTTC. It yields the protein CASSNLAGGPYEQYF.

The chain combines TRBV5-1 with TRBJ1-2, with D hard to call. The CDR3 is 13 amino acids. V was trimmed by 7 bases and J by 3 bases, leaving 13 bases between them. Germline V gives CDR1 SGHRS, CDR2 YFSETQ. The DNA for the CDR3 is TGCGCCAGCCGGGGTGAGGCACACTATGGCTACACCTTC. Its translation: CASRGEAHYGYTF.

The genes are TRBV9 and TRBJ2-2; TRBD1 agrees at 10 bases. V trimming: 3 bases; J trimming: 7 bases; junction bases outside the gene matches: 9. The length of the CDR3 is 16 residues. The germline V gene has CDR1 SGDLS and CDR2 YYNGEE. This chain's CDR3 is CASSARDRGKNGELFF. In nucleotides, the CDR3 is TGTGCCAGCAGCGCTCGGGACAGGGGAAAGAACGGGGAGCTGTTTTTT.

The CDR3 region is CASSPPGLPYEQYF. The CDR3, as DNA: TGTGCCAGCTCACCCCCGGGTTTACCCTACGAGCAGTACTTC. This chain uses TRBV18 with TRBJ2-7; D remains ambiguous. Trimming left V 3 bases short and J 2 bases short, with 11 bases between. The germline V gene has CDR1 KGHSH and CDR2 LQKENI. This CDR3 is built from 14 residues.

This clone was seen a single time. V and J are TRBV5-1 and TRBJ2-3, with 8 bases aligning to TRBD1. The CDR3 spans 14 residues. Germline values: CDR1 SGHRS, CDR2 YFSETQ. Germline trimming cut 4 bases from V and 5 bases from J; bases unmatched to any gene: 6. CDR3 sequence: CASSLGQAKDTQYF. In nucleotides, the CDR3 is TGCGCCAGCAGCCTGGGACAGGCAAAAGATACGCAGTATTTT. Together with reference TRBV5-1 and TRBJ2-3, the CDR3 gives the full variable domain: KAGVTQTPRYLIKTRGQQVTLSCSPISGHRSVSWYQQTPGQGLQFLFEYFSETQRNKGNFPGRFSGRQFSNSRSEMNVSTLELGDSALYLCASSLGQAKDTQYFGPGTRLTVL.

J is TRBJ2-5 and V is TRBV7-3; D gene uncertain. Per the germline V gene, CDR1 is SGHTA and CDR2 is FQGTGA. The CDR3 contains 15 residues. Trimming removed 2 bases from V and 5 bases from J, with 15 bases in between. CDR3: CASSLSPTAGETQYF. Written as DNA, the CDR3 is TGTGCCAGCAGCTTATCGCCGACGGCAGGCGAGACCCAGTACTTC. The variable domain in full, with the rest retrieved from reference TRBV7-3 and TRBJ2-5, is GAGVSQTPSNKVTEKGKYVELRCDPISGHTALYWYRQSLGQGPEFLIYFQGTGAADDSGLPNDRFFAVRPEGSVSTLKIQRTERGDSAVYLCASSLSPTAGETQYFGPGTRLLVL.

The rearrangement joins TRBV29-1 to TRBJ1-2; D not resolved. CDR1 SQVTM and CDR2 ANQGSEA come from the germline V gene. V gave up 7 bases and J gave up 2 bases, with 11 bases separating them. The CDR3 contains 12 residues. The CDR3 nucleotides are TGCAGCGCCTCTGCGGCCAACTATGGCTACACCTTC. Translation: CSASAANYGYTF.

V and J are TRBV6-5 and TRBJ2-1; D perhaps matches TRBD1 (6 bases). The germline gives CDR1 MNHEY, CDR2 SVGAGI. V was clipped by 6 bases and J by 3 bases, with 15 bases between them. This CDR3 comprises 15 residues. The CDR3 spells CASSPDSPIYNEQFF. CDR3 sequence (DNA): TGTGCCAGCAGCCCGGACAGTCCAATCTACAATGAGCAGTTCTTC.

The genes are TRBV10-3 and TRBJ2-7; tentative D call: TRBD2 (6 bases). Trimming shortened V by 6 bases and J by 1 base, and 10 bases separated the two germline ends. The germline V gene encodes CDR1 ENHRY and CDR2 SYGVKD. The CDR3 is 13 residues long. The CDR3 sequence: CAIRMGGSYEQYF. CDR3 in DNA: TGTGCCATCAGAATGGGGGGATCCTACGAGCAGTACTTC.